This passage covers 26 T cell receptor beta chains from one sample sequenced in a study of T cells after yellow fever vaccination. Each CDR3 protein gets one entry after TCRdb re-called the 5' RACE reads with MiXCR. Here the sample spans around 530,000 distinct CDR3 sequences, about a sixth being singletons. Specimen: PBMCs, collected 5 to 6 days after the first yellow fever vaccination. The receptor set was obtained from a man between 18 and 35 years old who received the YFV17D yellow fever vaccine.

This clonotype was picked up a small number of times. V is TRBV5-6 and J is TRBJ1-5, with no clear D. The CDR3 contains 16 residues. Trimming took 8 bases from V and 1 from J, leaving 19 bases between them. CDR1 and CDR2 from the germline V gene are SGHDT and YYEEEE. The CDR3 is CASTTSLGGSNQPQHF. As DNA, the CDR3 is TGTGCCAGTACGACAAGTTTGGGTGGAAGCAATCAGCCCCAGCATTTT.

This clonotype came up once. This sequence joins TRBV5-5 and TRBJ2-6; perhaps TRBD1 as D (6 bases). There are 16 residues in the CDR3. V dropped 3 bases and J dropped 0 bases, with 10 bases sitting between them. The germline V gene encodes CDR1 SGHKS and CDR2 YYEKEE (reference sequence). CDR3 sequence: CASSYRVSSGANVLTF. For the CDR3, the DNA is TGTGCCAGCAGCTACAGGGTTAGCTCTGGGGCCAACGTCCTGACTTTC.

The CDR3 DNA is TGCAGCGTCGGCGGACAGTACACCGGGGAGCTGTTTTTT. Its translation: CSVGGQYTGELFF. The chain employs TRBV29-1 and TRBJ2-2; D perhaps matches TRBD1 (6 bases). Germline CDR1 reads SQVTM; CDR2 reads ANQGSEA. V was shortened by 6 bases and J by 3 bases, with 11 bases between the two germline ends. This CDR3 has 13 residues.

V is TRBV11-2 and J is TRBJ1-1; perhaps TRBD1 as D (6 bases). Germline V CDR1 and CDR2: SGHAT, FQNNGV. This CDR3 contains 13 residues. The V end lost 5 bases, the J end lost 5 bases, and 12 bases lay between the germline ends. The DNA of the CDR3 is TGTGCCAGCAGCCTCTTCGGACAGACTGAAGCTTTCTTT. The encoded protein is CASSLFGQTEAFF. Based on the CDR3 plus reference TRBV11-2 and TRBJ1-1, the full variable domain is EAGVAQSPRYKIIEKRQSVAFWCNPISGHATLYWYQQILGQGPKLLIQFQNNGVVDDSQLPKDRFSAERLKGVDSTLKIQPAKLEDSAVYLCASSLFGQTEAFFGQGTRLTVV.

This clonotype turned up a few times. V is TRBV20-1 and J is TRBJ2-2, with a weak D call TRBD2 (6 bases). Germline CDR1 is DFQATT and CDR2 is SNEGSKA (reference sequence). The CDR3 length is 16 residues. V lost 3 bases to trimming and J lost 2 bases, with 16 bases between them. Here the CDR3 reads CSARRVGLLNTGELFF. DNA for the CDR3: TGCAGTGCTAGGAGGGTGGGACTGCTAAACACCGGGGAGCTGTTTTTT.

This clonotype was observed a few times. The chain has TRBV6-1 and TRBJ2-7, with 13 bases identical to TRBD2. Germline values: CDR1 MNHNS, CDR2 SASEGT. This CDR3 has 15 amino acids. After removal of 5 bases from V and 6 bases from J, the junction contained 7 bases not matched to a gene. CDR3 coding DNA: TGTGCCAGCAGTCAAACTAGCGGGGGGGGATCCGAGCAGTACTTC. Translating it yields CASSQTSGGGSEQYF.

This clonotype was seen only a few times. The rearrangement joins TRBV13 to TRBJ2-3; D call uncertain. Germline loops: CDR1 PRHDT, CDR2 FYEKMQ (reference sequence). The CDR3 totals 13 residues. V was cut by 1 base and J by 8 bases, with 10 bases left in between. The chain's CDR3 is CASSLDPGRTQYF. CDR3 in DNA: TGTGCCAGCAGCTTAGATCCTGGGCGTACGCAGTATTTT.

This clonotype has only a few counts. The chain links TRBV7-8 to TRBJ2-3; D is unclear. There are 13 residues in the CDR3. V dropped 3 bases and J dropped 4 bases, with 8 bases sitting between them. Germline V CDR1 and CDR2: SGHVS, FQNEAQ. CDR3 DNA sequence: TGTGCCAGCAGCTTTATCTTCGCAGATACGCAGTATTTT. Protein sequence: CASSFIFADTQYF.

Many counts were recorded for this clonotype. One end of the junction varies from germline; a read error may be responsible. The chain uses TRBV6-5 and TRBJ1-1; tentatively, D is TRBD1 (5 bases). This CDR3 spans 12 amino acids. Germline CDR1 reads MNHEY; CDR2 reads SVGAGI. Here the CDR3 DNA reads TGTGCCAGCAGGATGAACCGGGGCCCCGACCTTTTT. Translated: CASRMNRGPDLF.

Only a few counts were recorded for this clonotype. This chain connects TRBV4-2 to TRBJ2-7; D gene ambiguous. CDR1 LGHNA and CDR2 YNFKEQ come from the germline V gene. This CDR3 region has 15 residues. With 0 bases removed from V and 3 bases from J, the gap between germline ends came to 12 bases. The CDR3 DNA sequence: TGTGCCAGCAGCCAAGATTATAAGCTGGGCTACGAGCAGTACGTC. This gives the protein CASSQDYKLGYEQYV.

V is TRBV7-2 and J is TRBJ2-1; TRBD2 matches at 8 bases. The CDR3 consists of 16 residues. V trimming: 5 bases; J trimming: 5 bases; junction bases outside the gene matches: 11. From germline, CDR1 is SGHTA and CDR2 FQGNSA. The CDR3 nucleotides read TGTGCCAGCAGCAAAGCCCCGGGACTAGGGCACAATGAGCAGTTCTTC. Amino acid sequence: CASSKAPGLGHNEQFF.

This clonotype was picked up a small number of times. This chain links TRBV28 with TRBJ2-3; possibly TRBD2 for D (6 bases). The CDR3 spans 15 residues. The germline V gene has CDR1 MDHEN and CDR2 SYDVKM. V lost 6 bases, J lost 9 bases, and 22 bases lay in between. The chain's CDR3 is CASSLSGTFSGTQYF. DNA of the CDR3: TGTGCCAGCAGCCTGTCGGGGACTTTCTCGGGGACGCAGTATTTT. Combining the CDR3 with reference TRBV28 and TRBJ2-3 gives the whole variable domain DVKVTQSSRYLVKRTGEKVFLECVQDMDHENMFWYRQDPGLGLRLIYFSYDVKMKEKGDIPEGYSVSREKKERFSLILESASTNQTSMYLCASSLSGTFSGTQYFGPGTRLTVL.

This clonotype has more than one count but fewer than ten. This chain connects TRBV5-1 to TRBJ1-5, with D perhaps TRBD1 (5 bases). The length of the CDR3 is 16 residues. The V gene lost 4 bases and the J gene lost 0 bases, with 14 bases spanning the gap. Per the germline V gene, CDR1 is SGHRS and CDR2 is YFSETQ. CDR3 sequence: CASSPEGVDSNQPQHF. Written as DNA, the CDR3 is TGCGCCAGCAGCCCAGAAGGGGTGGATAGCAATCAGCCCCAGCATTTT.

The V and J genes are TRBV4-3 and TRBJ2-5; no clear D gene. Germline assignment: CDR1 LGHNA and CDR2 YSLEER. The CDR3 loop spans 13 amino acids. The V gene lost 1 base and the J gene lost 5 bases, with 8 bases spanning the gap. The CDR3 loop reads CASSQGFSETQYF. DNA of the CDR3: TGCGCCAGCAGCCAAGGTTTTAGTGAGACCCAGTACTTC.

This chain joins TRBV4-1 and TRBJ2-3; TRBD2 matches 13 bases. V lost 5 bases to trimming and J lost 4 bases; unmatched junction nucleotides: 9. The CDR3 length is 17 residues. Germline CDR1 MGHRA, CDR2 YSYEKL. The CDR3 spells CASSFRWTSGGSDTQYF. The CDR3 bases are TGCGCCAGCAGCTTCAGATGGACTAGCGGGGGCTCAGATACGCAGTATTTT.

J is TRBJ2-7 and V is TRBV5-4; 10 bases match TRBD1. The CDR3 has 14 amino acids. The V and J ends lost 3 bases and 5 bases, in that order; junction bases with no gene match: 5. Germline CDR1 and CDR2: SGHNT and YYREEE (reference sequence). The CDR3 sequence: CASSYDRGLNEQYV. DNA for the CDR3: TGTGCCAGCAGCTATGACAGGGGGCTAAACGAGCAGTACGTC.

The chain joins TRBV5-1 to TRBJ1-1; D gene ambiguous. The CDR3 loop spans 14 amino acids. CDR1 and CDR2 from the germline V gene are SGHRS and YFSETQ. V was clipped by 0 bases and J by 7 bases, with 13 bases between them. The CDR3 here is CASSLEQRSDEAFF. CDR3 in DNA: TGCGCCAGCAGCTTGGAACAGAGAAGCGATGAAGCTTTCTTT.

The V and J genes are TRBV4-2 and TRBJ2-1, with 9 bases matching TRBD2. This CDR3 has 15 residues. Germline values: CDR1 LGHNA, CDR2 YNFKEQ. The V segment lost 2 bases and the J segment 8 bases; nucleotides outside the gene matches: 7. This CDR3 is CASSQPLAGRDEQFF. CDR3 in DNA: TGTGCCAGCAGCCAACCTCTAGCGGGGAGAGATGAGCAGTTCTTC.

The chain uses TRBV12-3 or TRBV12-4 and TRBJ2-1; TRBD1 matches at 7 bases. The CDR3 has 15 residues. After removal of 6 bases from V and 4 bases from J, the junction contained 9 bases not matched to a gene. The CDR3 reads CASRRRGQPYNEQFF. The CDR3 bases are TGTGCCAGCAGGCGTAGGGGACAGCCTTACAATGAGCAGTTCTTC.

The chain employs TRBV5-1 and TRBJ2-7; D might be TRBD1 or TRBD2, each matching 6 bases. The CDR3 totals 14 residues. CDR1 is SGHRS and CDR2 is YFSETQ in the germline V gene. The ends were cut back, 4 bases at V and 3 bases at J, with 14 bases in the middle. CDR3 in amino acids: CASSKGGGGYEQYF. DNA for the CDR3: TGCGCCAGCAGCAAGGGGGGCGGTGGCTACGAGCAGTACTTC.

This clonotype was picked up a small number of times. The chain is built from TRBV14 and TRBJ2-7; possibly TRBD1 for D (5 bases). The ends were cut back, 4 bases at V and 6 bases at J, with 16 bases in the middle. Germline V gene data show CDR1 as SGHDN and CDR2 as FVKESK. This CDR3 comprises 14 residues. The CDR3 protein is CASSPLGQGGEQYV. The CDR3 coding sequence is TGTGCCAGCAGCCCGCTGGGTCAGGGCGGCGAGCAGTACGTC.

This clonotype was detected a few times. The CDR3 sequence is CAISEGPLYEQYF. CDR3 DNA: TGTGCCATCAGTGAAGGTCCCCTCTACGAGCAGTACTTC. The genes are TRBV10-3 and TRBJ2-7; D call uncertain. This CDR3 has 13 amino acids. Trimming pared 3 bases from V and 3 bases from J, leaving 9 bases between. Germline V gives CDR1 ENHRY, CDR2 SYGVKD.

V usage is TRBV18 and J usage is TRBJ2-7, with 9 positions matching TRBD1. V was pared by 1 base and J by 5 bases, with 6 bases of the junction left unmatched. The CDR3 extends over 15 amino acids. Germline V gives CDR1 KGHSH, CDR2 LQKENI. The CDR3 sequence is CASSPRQDRGDEQYF. In nucleotides, the CDR3 is TGTGCCAGCTCACCACGTCAGGACAGGGGCGACGAGCAGTACTTC.

Of note for this clonotype: At one boundary the junction diverges from the germline segment, which might be a read error. This chain joins TRBV7-8 and TRBJ2-1; the D is unclear. Germline V lookup: CDR1 SGHVS, CDR2 FQNEAQ. The CDR3 totals 15 residues. The CDR3 spells CASSLSAPIYNERFF. The CDR3 nucleotides read TGTGCCAGCAGCTTATCGGCCCCCATATACAATGAGCGGTTCTTC.

The chain has TRBV12-3 or TRBV12-4 and TRBJ1-2; a possible D gene is TRBD1 (5 bases). This CDR3 contains 13 residues. V dropped 2 bases and J dropped 14 bases, with 18 bases sitting between them. CDR3 in amino acids: CASSLSGQGGRTF. The CDR3 nucleotides read TGTGCCAGCAGTTTATCGGGCCAGGGTGGAAGAACCTTC.

The V gene is TRBV29-1, the J gene TRBJ1-1; D gene uncertain. Trimming removed 6 bases from V and 2 bases from J, with 4 bases in between. This CDR3 has 10 amino acids. The V gene's germline CDR1 is SQVTM and CDR2 ANQGSEA. CDR3 sequence: CSVHNTEAFF. In nucleotides, the CDR3 is TGCAGCGTACACAACACTGAAGCTTTCTTT.